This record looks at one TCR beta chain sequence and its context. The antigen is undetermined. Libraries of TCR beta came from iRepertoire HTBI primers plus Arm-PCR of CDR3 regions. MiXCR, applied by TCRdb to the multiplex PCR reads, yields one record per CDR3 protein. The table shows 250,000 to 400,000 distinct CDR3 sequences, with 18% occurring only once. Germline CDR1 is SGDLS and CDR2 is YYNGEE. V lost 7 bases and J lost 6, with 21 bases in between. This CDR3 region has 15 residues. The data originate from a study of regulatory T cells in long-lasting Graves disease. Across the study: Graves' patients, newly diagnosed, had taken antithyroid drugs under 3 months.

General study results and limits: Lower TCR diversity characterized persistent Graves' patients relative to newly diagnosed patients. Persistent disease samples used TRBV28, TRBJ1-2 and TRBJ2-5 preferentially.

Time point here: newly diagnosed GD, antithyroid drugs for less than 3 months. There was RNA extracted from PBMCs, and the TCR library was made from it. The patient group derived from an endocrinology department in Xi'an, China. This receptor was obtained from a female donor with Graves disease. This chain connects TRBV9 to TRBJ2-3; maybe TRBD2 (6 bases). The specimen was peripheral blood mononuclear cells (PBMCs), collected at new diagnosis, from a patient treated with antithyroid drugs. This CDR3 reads CASSSAGHPFDTQYF. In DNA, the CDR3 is TGTGCCAGCTCTAGCGCAGGTCACCCCTTTGATACGCAGTATTTT.